A single T cell receptor beta chain is shown here with its context. This sample also contains other DNA sequences that code for the same CDR3. TCRdb's copy holds only in-frame clones and misses some; the assay was immunoSEQ multiplex PCR. The sample includes approximately 2.1 million clones, more than 85% of them seen just once. The record originates from a study of shared clonotypes between healthy human individuals. This clonotype was obtained from a man between 18 and 35 years old in good health. Some clones in this sample may be carry-over from other donors' samples. Sequencing was carried out using naive CD4+ T cells from PBMCs. Stated subset: CD45RA+ positively selected.

CDR3 DNA sequence: TGTGCCAGCAGCTTAGGTCCAGATACGCAGTATTTT. Encoded protein: CASSLGPDTQYF. The chain couples TRBV7-9 to TRBJ2-3; D is undetermined. V lost 1 base to trimming and J lost 4 bases, with 3 bases between them. Per germline, CDR1 SEHNR and CDR2 FQNEAQ (reference sequence). The CDR3 is 12 amino acids.